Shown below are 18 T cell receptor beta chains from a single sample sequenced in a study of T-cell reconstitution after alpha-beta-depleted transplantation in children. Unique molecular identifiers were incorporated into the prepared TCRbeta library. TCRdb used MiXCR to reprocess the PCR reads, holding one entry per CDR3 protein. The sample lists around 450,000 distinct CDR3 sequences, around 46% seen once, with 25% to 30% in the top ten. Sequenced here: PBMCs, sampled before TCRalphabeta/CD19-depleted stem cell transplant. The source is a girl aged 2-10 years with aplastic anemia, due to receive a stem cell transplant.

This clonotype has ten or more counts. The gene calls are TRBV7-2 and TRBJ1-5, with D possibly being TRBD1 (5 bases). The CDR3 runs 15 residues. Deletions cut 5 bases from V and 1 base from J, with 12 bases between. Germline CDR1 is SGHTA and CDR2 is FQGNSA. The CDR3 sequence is CASSPRGQSNQPQHF. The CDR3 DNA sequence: TGTGCCAGCAGCCCGCGGGGCCAGAGCAATCAGCCCCAGCATTTT.

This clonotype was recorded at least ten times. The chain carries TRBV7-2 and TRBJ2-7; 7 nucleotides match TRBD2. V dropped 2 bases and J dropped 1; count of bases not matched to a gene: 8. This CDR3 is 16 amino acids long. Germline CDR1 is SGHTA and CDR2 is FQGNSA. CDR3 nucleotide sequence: TGTGCCAGCAGCTTATCTGGCGGGAGATGGTCCTACGAGCAGTACTTC. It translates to CASSLSGGRWSYEQYF.

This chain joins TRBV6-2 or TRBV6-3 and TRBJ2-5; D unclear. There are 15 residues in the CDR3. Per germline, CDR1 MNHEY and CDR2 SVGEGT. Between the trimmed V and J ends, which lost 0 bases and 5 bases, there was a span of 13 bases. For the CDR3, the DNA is TGTGCCAGCAGTTACTCCCCAGGTTTGGGGGAGACCCAGTACTTC. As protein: CASSYSPGLGETQYF.

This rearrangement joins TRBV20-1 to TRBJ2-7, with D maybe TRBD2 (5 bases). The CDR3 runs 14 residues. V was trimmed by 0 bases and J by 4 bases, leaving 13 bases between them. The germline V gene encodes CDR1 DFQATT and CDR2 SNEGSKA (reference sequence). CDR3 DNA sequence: TGCAGTGCTAGAGATAGAGCGGACTTTTACGAGCAGTACTTC. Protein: CSARDRADFYEQYF.

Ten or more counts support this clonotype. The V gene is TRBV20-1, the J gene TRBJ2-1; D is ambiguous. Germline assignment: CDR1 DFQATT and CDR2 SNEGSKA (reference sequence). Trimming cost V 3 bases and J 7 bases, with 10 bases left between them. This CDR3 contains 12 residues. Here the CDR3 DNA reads TGCAGTGCTAGCCCTCAGTGGAATGAGCAGTTCTTC. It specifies CSASPQWNEQFF.

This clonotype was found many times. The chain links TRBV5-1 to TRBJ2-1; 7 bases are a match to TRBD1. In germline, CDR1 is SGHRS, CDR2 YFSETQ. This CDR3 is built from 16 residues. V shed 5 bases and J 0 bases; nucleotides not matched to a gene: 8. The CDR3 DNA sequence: TGCGCCAGCAGTTTACTAGGACAGGACTCCTACAATGAGCAGTTCTTC. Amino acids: CASSLLGQDSYNEQFF. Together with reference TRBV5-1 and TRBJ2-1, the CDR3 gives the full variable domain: KAGVTQTPRYLIKTRGQQVTLSCSPISGHRSVSWYQQTPGQGLQFLFEYFSETQRNKGNFPGRFSGRQFSNSRSEMNVSTLELGDSALYLCASSLLGQDSYNEQFFGPGTRLTVL.

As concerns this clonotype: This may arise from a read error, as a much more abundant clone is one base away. DNA of the CDR3: TGCAGTGCTAGAGATGGTGCAGGGGGTTACTACAATGAGCAGTTCTTC. Amino acid sequence: CSARDGAGGYYNEQFF. The J gene is TRBJ2-1, the V gene TRBV20-1; 7 nucleotides line up with TRBD1. This CDR3 has 16 residues. Germline trimming cut 0 bases from V and 3 bases from J; bases unmatched to any gene: 8. Germline loops: CDR1 DFQATT, CDR2 SNEGSKA (reference sequence).

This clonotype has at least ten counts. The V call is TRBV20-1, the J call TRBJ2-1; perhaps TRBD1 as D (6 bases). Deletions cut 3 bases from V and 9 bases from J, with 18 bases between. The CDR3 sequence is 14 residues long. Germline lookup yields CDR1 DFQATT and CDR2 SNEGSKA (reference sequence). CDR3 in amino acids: CSASVQSLGGEQFF. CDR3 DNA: TGCAGTGCTAGTGTCCAGAGCCTAGGGGGTGAGCAGTTCTTC.

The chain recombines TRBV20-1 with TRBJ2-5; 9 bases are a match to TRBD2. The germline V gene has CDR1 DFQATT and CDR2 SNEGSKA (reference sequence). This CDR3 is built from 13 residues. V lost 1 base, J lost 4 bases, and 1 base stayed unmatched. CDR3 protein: CSARALAGETQYF. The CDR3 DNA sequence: TGCAGTGCTAGAGCACTAGCGGGAGAGACCCAGTACTTC.

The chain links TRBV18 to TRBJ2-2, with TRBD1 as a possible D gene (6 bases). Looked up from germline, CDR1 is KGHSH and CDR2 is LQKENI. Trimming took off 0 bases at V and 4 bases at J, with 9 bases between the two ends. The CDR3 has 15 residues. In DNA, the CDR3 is TGTGCCAGCTCACCACCGACAGGTTTCACCGGGGAGCTGTTTTTT. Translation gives CASSPPTGFTGELFF. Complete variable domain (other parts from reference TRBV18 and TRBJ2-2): NAGVMQNPRHLVRRRGQEARLRCSPMKGHSHVYWYRQLPEEGLKFMVYLQKENIIDESGMPKERFSAEFPKEGPSILRIQQVVRGDSAAYFCASSPPTGFTGELFFGEGSRLTVL.

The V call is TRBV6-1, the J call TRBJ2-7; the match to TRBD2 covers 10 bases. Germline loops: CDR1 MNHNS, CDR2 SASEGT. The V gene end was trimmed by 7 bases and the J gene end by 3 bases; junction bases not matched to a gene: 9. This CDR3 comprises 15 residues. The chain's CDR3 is CASKDSGGPFYEQYF. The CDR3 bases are TGTGCCAGCAAGGATAGCGGGGGGCCATTCTACGAGCAGTACTTC.

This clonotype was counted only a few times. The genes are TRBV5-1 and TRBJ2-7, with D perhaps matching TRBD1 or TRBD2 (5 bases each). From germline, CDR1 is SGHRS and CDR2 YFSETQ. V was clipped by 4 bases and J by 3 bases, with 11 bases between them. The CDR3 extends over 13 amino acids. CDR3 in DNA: TGCGCCAGCAGCCCGGGACGGAACTACGAGCAGTACTTC. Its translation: CASSPGRNYEQYF.

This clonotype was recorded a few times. CDR3 DNA sequence: TGCGCCAGCAGCTTTAGTCTAGCGGGAGACACAGATACGCAGTATTTT. Translated: CASSFSLAGDTDTQYF. The chain carries TRBV5-1 and TRBJ2-3, with TRBD2 matching 10 bases. In germline, CDR1 is SGHRS, CDR2 YFSETQ. This CDR3 region has 16 residues. J lost 2 bases, V lost 2 bases, and 5 bases had no gene match.

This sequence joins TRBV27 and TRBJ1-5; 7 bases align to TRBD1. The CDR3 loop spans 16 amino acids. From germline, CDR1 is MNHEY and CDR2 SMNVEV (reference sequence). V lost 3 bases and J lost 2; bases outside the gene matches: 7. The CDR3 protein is CASSFGTGAGNQPQHF. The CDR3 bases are TGTGCCAGCAGTTTTGGTACAGGGGCCGGCAATCAGCCCCAGCATTTT.

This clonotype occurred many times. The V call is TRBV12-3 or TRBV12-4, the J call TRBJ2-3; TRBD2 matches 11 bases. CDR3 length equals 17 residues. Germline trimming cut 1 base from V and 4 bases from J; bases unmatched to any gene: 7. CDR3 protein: CASSLGLTSGTADTQYF. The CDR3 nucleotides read TGTGCCAGCAGTTTAGGATTGACTAGCGGGACTGCAGATACGCAGTATTTT.

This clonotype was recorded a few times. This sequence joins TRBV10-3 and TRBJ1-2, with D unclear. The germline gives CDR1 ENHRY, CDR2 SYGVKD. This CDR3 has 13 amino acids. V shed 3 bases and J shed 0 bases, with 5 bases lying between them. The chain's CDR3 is CAISEDTNYGYTF. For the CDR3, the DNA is TGTGCCATCAGTGAAGACACTAACTATGGCTACACCTTC.

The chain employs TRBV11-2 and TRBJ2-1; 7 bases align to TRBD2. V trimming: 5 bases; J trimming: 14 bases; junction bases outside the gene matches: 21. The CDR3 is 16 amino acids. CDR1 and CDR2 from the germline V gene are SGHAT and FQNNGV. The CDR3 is CASSMNGAGAGGPKFF. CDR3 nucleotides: TGTGCCAGCAGCATGAACGGGGCGGGAGCAGGAGGGCCCAAGTTCTTC. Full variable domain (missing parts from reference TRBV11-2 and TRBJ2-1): EAGVAQSPRYKIIEKRQSVAFWCNPISGHATLYWYQQILGQGPKLLIQFQNNGVVDDSQLPKDRFSAERLKGVDSTLKIQPAKLEDSAVYLCASSMNGAGAGGPKFFGPGTRLTVL.

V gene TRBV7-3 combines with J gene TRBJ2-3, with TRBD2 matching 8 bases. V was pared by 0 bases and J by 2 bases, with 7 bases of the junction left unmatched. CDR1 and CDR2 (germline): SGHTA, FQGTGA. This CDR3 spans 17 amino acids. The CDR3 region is CASSLTSRTSSTDTQYF. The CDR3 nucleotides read TGTGCCAGCAGCTTAACCTCCCGGACTAGCTCCACAGATACGCAGTATTTT.